The 19 T cell receptor beta chains below all came from one sample that was sequenced in a study of blood T cells in healthy people across ages. The second PCR ran roughly 7 to 12 cycles with a sample-barcoded 5' primer and J-beta primers. Each CDR3 protein gets one entry after TCRdb re-called the 5' RACE reads with MiXCR. The table shows 800,000 or so distinct CDR3 sequences, with about 25% occurring only once. These data are also associated with another study on T cells of mothers and their children.

The sequenced sample was blood. The receptors were sampled from a boy under 18 in good health.

The rearrangement uses TRBV11-2 and TRBJ2-5; D gene unclear. The J call may be mistaken, given a closer DNA end match to TRBJ2-7. Germline CDR1 reads SGHAT; CDR2 reads FQNNGV. There are 17 residues in the CDR3. This chain's CDR3 is CASSLDHTAFSSYEQYF. CDR3 in DNA: TGTGCCAGCAGCTTAGATCATACAGCCTTTTCCTCCTACGAGCAGTACTTC.

This clonotype came up a few times. The chain has TRBV28 and TRBJ2-1; 9 bases match TRBD2. Per germline, CDR1 MDHEN and CDR2 SYDVKM. The CDR3 is made up of 18 amino acids. Trimming at V came to 2 bases and at J to 0 bases, leaving 8 bases not matched to a gene. The CDR3 DNA reads TGTGCCAGCAGTTTAGGGCCCGAGCGGGGGGCCTCCTACAATGAGCAGTTCTTC. Translation gives CASSLGPERGASYNEQFF.

The J gene is TRBJ1-2, the V gene TRBV7-9, with D tentatively TRBD1 (6 bases). Deletions cut 3 bases from V and 4 bases from J, with 12 bases between. Germline assignment: CDR1 SEHNR and CDR2 FQNEAQ (reference sequence). This CDR3 is built from 14 residues. The CDR3 DNA reads TGTGCCAGCAGCTTCCAGGGAGGGGGCTATGGCTACACCTTC. Translated, it gives CASSFQGGGYGYTF. The full variable domain, its missing parts supplied by reference TRBV7-9 and TRBJ1-2, is DTGVSQNPRHKITKRGQNVTFRCDPISEHNRLYWYRQTLGQGPEFLTYFQNEAQLEKSRLLSDRFSAERPKGSFSTLEIQRTEQGDSAMYLCASSFQGGGYGYTFGSGTRLTVV.

V and J are TRBV20-1 and TRBJ1-4; D call uncertain. The CDR3 contains 13 residues. Germline CDR1 and CDR2: DFQATT and SNEGSKA (reference sequence). The V gene lost 0 bases and the J gene lost 8 bases, with 10 bases spanning the gap. This CDR3 reads CSARDQFGEKLFF. Written as DNA, the CDR3 is TGCAGTGCTAGAGATCAGTTTGGCGAAAAACTGTTTTTT.

This chain uses TRBV27 with TRBJ1-5; unclear D gene. This CDR3 spans 13 amino acids. V dropped 3 bases and J dropped 6 bases, with 9 bases sitting between them. Germline lookup yields CDR1 MNHEY and CDR2 SMNVEV (reference sequence). The DNA of the CDR3 is TGTGCCAGCAGTTTTAATTCTGGTCAGCCCCAGCATTTT. This codes for CASSFNSGQPQHF.

In its sample, this clonotype was seen a few times. CDR3 nucleotide sequence: TGCGCCAGCAGCTCGAAAATTTCATGGGGGACAGCCAACACTGAAGCTTTCTTT. Translated: CASSSKISWGTANTEAFF. The chain links TRBV5-1 to TRBJ1-1, with TRBD1 matching 7 bases. Trimming cost V 3 bases and J 2 bases; bases outside gene matches: 16. Germline V gives CDR1 SGHRS, CDR2 YFSETQ. The CDR3 length is 18 residues.

This clonotype was found a few times. V is TRBV7-9 and J is TRBJ2-5; 7 bases are shared with TRBD1. The germline CDR1 and CDR2 sequences are SEHNR and FQNEAQ (reference sequence). V was pared by 4 bases and J by 3 bases, with 5 bases of the junction left unmatched. The CDR3 has 14 amino acids. The CDR3 DNA reads as TGTGCCAGCAGCTCCGGGACAGTCGAAGAGACCCAGTACTTC. Its translation is CASSSGTVEETQYF. The entire variable domain, with the rest obtained from reference TRBV7-9 and TRBJ2-5, is as follows: DTGVSQNPRHKITKRGQNVTFRCDPISEHNRLYWYRQTLGQGPEFLTYFQNEAQLEKSRLLSDRFSAERPKGSFSTLEIQRTEQGDSAMYLCASSSGTVEETQYFGPGTRLLVL.

V usage is TRBV6-2 or TRBV6-3 and J usage is TRBJ2-1; maybe TRBD1 (5 bases). The CDR3 is 15 residues long. Germline CDR1 MNHEY, CDR2 SVGEGT. Trimming shortened V by 2 bases and J by 4 bases, and 12 bases separated the two germline ends. CDR3 in amino acids: CASSYRGPAYNEQFF. The CDR3 nucleotides are TGTGCCAGCAGTTACAGGGGCCCTGCATACAATGAGCAGTTCTTC.

This clonotype was counted between two and nine times. The chain recombines TRBV4-3 with TRBJ1-2; tentative D call: TRBD1 (5 bases). Germline CDR1 reads LGHNA; CDR2 reads YSLEER. V was trimmed by 0 bases and J by 5 bases, leaving 13 bases between them. The CDR3 contains 15 residues. In nucleotides, the CDR3 is TGCGCCAGCAGCCAAGATCTGAAGGGGAGATATGGCTACACCTTC. Its protein is CASSQDLKGRYGYTF.

The chain uses TRBV10-3 and TRBJ2-5, with D perhaps TRBD1 (5 bases). Germline V lookup: CDR1 ENHRY, CDR2 SYGVKD. This CDR3 is built from 15 residues. Trimming removed 0 bases at V and 5 bases at J, with 13 bases between. CDR3 protein: CAISESDTLEETQYF. The CDR3 DNA follows: TGTGCCATCAGTGAGTCGGACACCTTGGAGGAGACCCAGTACTTC.

This clonotype was picked up a small number of times. The genes are TRBV25-1 and TRBJ1-1; D is perhaps TRBD1 (5 bases). The germline V gene encodes CDR1 MGHDK and CDR2 SYGVNS. The CDR3 is 14 amino acids. Trimming stripped 2 bases from V and 4 bases from J, with 11 bases between. In DNA form, the CDR3 reads TGTGCCAGCAGTGAAGAGTGGGGGATCACTGAAGCTTTCTTT. Amino acids: CASSEEWGITEAFF.

The chain carries TRBV27 and TRBJ2-7; tentatively, D is TRBD1 (7 bases). Looked up from germline, CDR1 is MNHEY and CDR2 is SMNVEV (reference sequence). V lost 2 bases and J 4 bases, leaving 15 bases between the germline ends. This CDR3 spans 15 amino acids. CDR3 nucleotide sequence: TGTGCCAGCAGTTTACAGGGGGGCGCTACTTACGAGCAGTACTTC. Amino acid sequence: CASSLQGGATYEQYF.

The chain combines TRBV28 with TRBJ1-5, with TRBD1 identical over 10 bases. Germline CDR1 and CDR2: MDHEN and SYDVKM. J was trimmed by 3 bases and V by 5 bases; bases with no gene match: 10. This CDR3 region has 17 residues. The CDR3 region is CASSRDRGRGDNQPQHF. The CDR3 nucleotides are TGTGCCAGCAGTAGGGACAGGGGTCGAGGGGACAATCAGCCCCAGCATTTT.

As concerns this clonotype: The missing conserved phenylalanine or tryptophan at the end of this CDR3 makes a read error likely. This chain connects TRBV27 to TRBJ2-5, with TRBD2 matching over 7 bases. V trimming: 2 bases; J trimming: 11 bases; junction bases outside the gene matches: 8. CDR3 length equals 13 residues. Germline CDR1 is MNHEY and CDR2 is SMNVEV (reference sequence). CDR3 in DNA: TGTGCCAGCAGTTTAAGGGCAGGGAGGGAGCAGTACCTC. This encodes CASSLRAGREQYL.

The genes are TRBV5-1 and TRBJ2-7; TRBD2 agrees at 10 bases. CDR3 size: 15 residues. Germline CDR1 reads SGHRS; CDR2 reads YFSETQ. The V segment lost 4 bases and the J segment 3 bases; nucleotides outside the gene matches: 7. Here the CDR3 DNA reads TGCGCCAGCAGCACCGCTAGCGGGGGCGTCTACGAGCAGTACTTC. Translation: CASSTASGGVYEQYF. Based on the CDR3 plus reference TRBV5-1 and TRBJ2-7, the full variable domain is KAGVTQTPRYLIKTRGQQVTLSCSPISGHRSVSWYQQTPGQGLQFLFEYFSETQRNKGNFPGRFSGRQFSNSRSEMNVSTLELGDSALYLCASSTASGGVYEQYFGPGTRLTVT.

V is TRBV28 and J is TRBJ1-3; D is possibly TRBD1 (5 bases). Germline CDR1 MDHEN, CDR2 SYDVKM. Trimming stripped 8 bases from V and 4 bases from J, with 12 bases between. There are 13 residues in the CDR3. The CDR3 coding sequence is TGTGCCAGCTCCGGGACCTGGGGAAACACCATATATTTT. Residues: CASSGTWGNTIYF.

CDR3 in DNA: TGTGCCAGCAGTAGCACAGGGGACGGCACCGAAGCTTTCTTT. Its protein product is CASSSTGDGTEAFF. The V call is TRBV28, the J call TRBJ1-1; 7 bases map to TRBD1. After removal of 5 bases from V and 8 bases from J, the junction contained 11 bases not matched to a gene. Germline V gene sequence: CDR1 MDHEN, CDR2 SYDVKM. CDR3 length: 14 residues.

CDR3 in DNA: TGTGCCAGCAGAGACGCCGGGGGGCCGAGCTCCTACGAGCAGTACTTC. It codes for CASRDAGGPSSYEQYF. V gene TRBV6-5 combines with J gene TRBJ2-7, with a possible D match to TRBD2 (7 bases). Germline CDR1 and CDR2: MNHEY and SVGAGI. The length of the CDR3 is 16 residues. V lost 6 bases, J lost 0 bases, and 18 bases lay in between.

The chain recombines TRBV29-1 with TRBJ1-1; 9 nucleotides align to TRBD1. Trimming removed 4 bases from V and 4 bases from J; junction bases left unmatched: 1. CDR3 length: 12 residues. Germline CDR1 reads SQVTM; CDR2 reads ANQGSEA. The CDR3 loop reads CSVGTGATEAFF. CDR3 sequence (DNA): TGCAGCGTTGGGACAGGGGCCACTGAAGCTTTCTTT.